In this sample, the clone carrying this TCR beta chain turned up a few times. The antigen is undetermined. The data were obtained in a study of T-cell reconstitution after alpha-beta-depleted transplantation in children. Construction of the TCRbeta library involved unique molecular identifiers. TCRdb re-derived calls from the PCR reads in MiXCR, one entry per CDR3 protein. The profile shows around 580,000 distinct CDR3 sequences, 23% of them singletons. The CDR3 length is 12 residues. V was shortened by 5 bases and J by 5 bases, with 10 bases between the two germline ends. Per germline, CDR1 SGHVS and CDR2 FQNEAQ. Overall study findings and caveats: Reportedly, alpha-beta T cells present about two months post-transplant originated from several hundred expanded clones of graft origin. T-cell counts and diversity were attributed mostly to newly produced T cells one year after transplant.

The V call is TRBV7-8, the J call TRBJ2-7; D call uncertain. This TCR came from a boy under two years old who had a stem cell transplant for acute myeloid leukemia, so the T cells may come from the graft donor. This sample comprised PBMCs, mostly from graft donor cells, obtained 360 days after TCRalphabeta/CD19-depleted stem cell transplant. The CDR3 DNA reads as TGTGCCAGCAGCAACGACGAGGACGAGCAGTACTTC. Its translation: CASSNDEDEQYF. The full variable domain, completed using reference TRBV7-8 and TRBJ2-7, is GAGVSQSPRYKVAKRGQDVALRCDPISGHVSLFWYQQALGQGPEFLTYFQNEAQLDKSGLPSDRFFAERPEGSVSTLKIQRTQQEDSAVYLCASSNDEDEQYFGPGTRLTVT.